What follows are 30 T cell receptor beta chains derived from one specimen sequenced in a study of blood T cell repertoires in COVID-19 (dated by TCRdb to the early 2020s). Library creation used the immunoSEQ multiplex PCR assay. TCRdb obtained this table from immuneACCESS and retained in-frame rearrangements with V and J assigned. These tables miss some clones; where compared with another copy, unresolved V genes account for less than half of the shortfall, and the remainder is unexplained. The sample table contains about 280,000 clones; only one count was recorded for about nine tenths of them. The ten largest clones represent around 11% of the sample. Sequenced material: peripheral blood. The receptor source for this set is a woman aged 25 to 39 with COVID-19, enrolled during active disease.

The chain combines TRBV18 with TRBJ1-4; D gene unclear. Germline values: CDR1 KGHSH, CDR2 LQKENI. Trimming removed 5 bases at V and 4 bases at J, with 11 bases between. The CDR3 runs to 14 residues. DNA of the CDR3: TGTGCCAGCTCAGTTCGACGGAGTAATGAAAAACTGTTTTTT. Its translation: CASSVRRSNEKLFF.

The genes are TRBV6-5 and TRBJ1-2; 8 positions match TRBD1. Germline CDR1 is MNHEY and CDR2 is SVGAGI. The length of the CDR3 is 14 residues. The V gene end was trimmed by 8 bases and the J gene end by 5 bases; junction bases not matched to a gene: 10. This CDR3 is CASRTGTGPYGYTF. Written as DNA, the CDR3 is TGTGCCAGCCGGACAGGGACGGGGCCTTATGGCTACACCTTC.

For the CDR3, the DNA is TGTGCCTGGAGTGTATTAGCGGGGGTCTCCTACAATGAGCAGTTCTTC. Protein sequence: CAWSVLAGVSYNEQFF. The chain links TRBV30 to TRBJ2-1, with 9 positions matching TRBD2. The CDR3 has 16 amino acids. V lost 0 bases, J lost 0 bases, and 3 bases stayed unmatched. Germline V gene data show CDR1 as GTSNPN and CDR2 as SVGIG (reference sequence).

The V call is TRBV7-9, the J call TRBJ2-6; 9 nucleotides agree with TRBD1. Germline CDR1 is SEHNR and CDR2 is FQNEAQ (reference sequence). Trimming cost V 3 bases and J 0 bases; bases outside gene matches: 9. The CDR3 runs to 19 residues. The CDR3 DNA sequence: TGTGCCAGCAGCTTTTCTCCCGGGACAGGGATCTCTGGGGCCAACGTCCTGACTTTC. This sequence encodes CASSFSPGTGISGANVLTF.

J is TRBJ2-2 and V is TRBV11-2; 10 positions agree with TRBD2. CDR3 length: 14 amino acids. Germline values: CDR1 SGHAT, CDR2 FQNNGV. With V trimmed by 4 bases and J by 8 bases, 4 bases remained unmatched. The CDR3 region is CASSSLAGVGELFF. For the CDR3, the DNA is TGTGCCAGCAGCTCCCTAGCGGGAGTGGGGGAGCTGTTTTTT.

The rearrangement uses TRBV5-4 and TRBJ2-7, with TRBD1 matching 9 bases. The V gene's germline CDR1 is SGHNT and CDR2 YYREEE (reference sequence). This CDR3 spans 15 amino acids. The J segment lost 3 bases and the V segment lost 4 bases, leaving 8 bases of the junction unmatched. The CDR3 nucleotides are TGTGCCAGCAGCGAGCCGGGACAGGGTTTCTACGAGCAGTACTTC. The encoded protein is CASSEPGQGFYEQYF.

This clone was picked up one time. This sequence joins TRBV6-1 and TRBJ2-3, with D maybe TRBD1 (5 bases). The germline CDR1 and CDR2 sequences are MNHNS and SASEGT. V was clipped by 11 bases and J by 0 bases, with 18 bases between them. CDR3 size: 15 residues. CDR3 sequence: CAAIPTRQSTDTQYF. The DNA for the CDR3 is TGTGCCGCTATTCCAACCCGACAGAGCACAGATACGCAGTATTTT.

The chain recombines TRBV5-6 with TRBJ1-1; 7 bases map to TRBD1. The CDR3 runs to 15 residues. With V trimmed by 4 bases and J by 0 bases, 6 bases remained unmatched. Germline V lookup: CDR1 SGHDT, CDR2 YYEEEE. The CDR3 DNA reads TGTGCCAGCAGCACGTACAGGGGCATGAACACTGAAGCTTTCTTT. Protein sequence: CASSTYRGMNTEAFF.

The chain has TRBV4-1 and TRBJ1-1; TRBD1 matches 9 bases. The length of the CDR3 is 15 residues. CDR1 is MGHRA, CDR2 YSYEKL, per germline. V trimming: 5 bases; J trimming: 0 bases; junction bases outside the gene matches: 4. The CDR3 region is CASSTRTGVNTEAFF. The CDR3 coding sequence is TGCGCCAGCAGCACCCGGACAGGGGTGAACACTGAAGCTTTCTTT.

This clone appeared a single time. The chain couples TRBV29-1 to TRBJ2-7; D ambiguous. The V end was cut by 5 bases, the J end by 0 bases, with 8 bases between. This CDR3 contains 12 residues. The germline V gene has CDR1 SQVTM and CDR2 ANQGSEA. DNA for the CDR3: TGCAGCGTTTCCGGAGACTCCTACGAGCAGTACTTC. Its translation: CSVSGDSYEQYF.

J is TRBJ2-3 and V is TRBV29-1, with D possibly matching TRBD1 (6 bases). Germline lookup yields CDR1 SQVTM and CDR2 ANQGSEA. This CDR3 has 12 residues. V lost 6 bases and J lost 5, with 12 bases in between. In DNA, the CDR3 is TGCAGCGTCTCCGGGACAAGAGATACGCAGTATTTT. As protein: CSVSGTRDTQYF.

The CDR3 reads CASSLVQGPNIQYF. DNA for the CDR3: TGTGCCAGCAGCTTAGTTCAGGGCCCGAACATTCAGTACTTC. The genes are TRBV7-2 and TRBJ2-4; D may be TRBD1 (5 bases). The CDR3 sequence is 14 residues long. Germline assignment: CDR1 SGHTA and CDR2 FQGNSA. V was pared by 1 base and J by 7 bases, with 11 bases between. The variable domain in full, with the rest retrieved from reference TRBV7-2 and TRBJ2-4, is GAGVSQSPSNKVTEKGKDVELRCDPISGHTALYWYRQSLGQGLEFLIYFQGNSAPDKSGLPSDRFSAERTGGSVSTLTIQRTQQEDSAVYLCASSLVQGPNIQYFGAGTRLSVL.

This clone is a singleton in its sample. The genes are TRBV10-3 and TRBJ2-7, with 8 bases matching TRBD2. The V and J ends lost 6 bases and 0 bases, in that order; junction bases with no gene match: 4. This CDR3 is built from 14 residues. CDR1 and CDR2 (germline): ENHRY, SYGVKD. Written as DNA, the CDR3 is TGTGCCATCAGCCCACTAGCGGCCTCCTACGAGCAGTACTTC. Translating it yields CAISPLAASYEQYF.

The chain is built from TRBV24-1 and TRBJ2-1, with 10 bases aligning to TRBD2. Germline lookup yields CDR1 KGHDR and CDR2 SFDVKD. This CDR3 has 18 amino acids. Unmatched junction bases numbered 13, after V lost 0 bases and J lost 9 bases. The CDR3 nucleotides read TGTGCCACCAGTGATTTGTTCGGAGCGGGAGGGCGAGAGGGTGAGCAGTTCTTC. This translates into CATSDLFGAGGREGEQFF.

The sample holds one count of this clone. The J gene is TRBJ2-5, the V gene TRBV18; TRBD2 is a possible D gene (6 bases). The CDR3 contains 15 residues. Germline assignment: CDR1 KGHSH and CDR2 LQKENI. The V end was cut by 5 bases, the J end by 5 bases, with 18 bases between. The CDR3 loop is CASSARDSRRETQYF. The CDR3 coding sequence is TGTGCCAGCTCAGCACGGGACTCCCGGAGGGAGACCCAGTACTTC.

The V and J genes are TRBV21-1 and TRBJ2-5; TRBD2 is the table's D call, not checked against the DNA. TRBV21-1 is flagged as a pseudogene. The CDR3 has 12 amino acids. This CDR3 reads CASSPRPGTQYF. The CDR3 DNA follows: TGTGCCAGCAGCCCTCGCCCGGGGACCCAGTACTTC.

This sequence joins TRBV29-1 and TRBJ2-3; D is unclear. Trimming pared 3 bases from V and 4 bases from J, leaving 14 bases between. The CDR3 length is 14 residues. Germline CDR1 reads SQVTM; CDR2 reads ANQGSEA. CDR3 sequence (DNA): TGCAGCGTTGATAACAGTCTTCCGGCAGATACGCAGTATTTT. It codes for CSVDNSLPADTQYF.

There are a few counts of this clone. The J gene is TRBJ1-6, the V gene TRBV3-1 (or the pseudogene TRBV3-2), with TRBD1 identical over 10 bases. Germline loops: CDR1 LGHDT, CDR2 YNNKEL (reference sequence). Germline trimming cut 6 bases from V and 6 bases from J; bases unmatched to any gene: 8. The CDR3 is 16 residues long. DNA for the CDR3: TGTGCCAGCAGTTATCGGACAGGGGGAGGTAATTCACCCCTCCACTTT. Translating gives CASSYRTGGGNSPLHF.

The chain is built from TRBV6-2 or TRBV6-3 and TRBJ2-2; no reliable D call. The CDR3 sequence is 12 residues long. Germline V gene lookup returns CDR1 MNHEY and CDR2 SVGEGT. V shed 5 bases and J shed 6 bases, with 7 bases lying between them. CDR3 bases: TGTGCCAGCAGTATCTCAGCCGGGGAGCTGTTTTTT. This translates into CASSISAGELFF.

The V gene is TRBV7-3, the J gene TRBJ2-3; the D is unclear. CDR1 is SGHTA, CDR2 FQGTGA, per germline. With 4 bases removed from V and 4 bases from J, the gap between germline ends came to 6 bases. The CDR3 runs to 12 residues. The CDR3 region has the DNA TGTGCCAGCAGCTATGAGTCAGATACGCAGTATTTT. Translated: CASSYESDTQYF. The whole variable domain, filled in from reference TRBV7-3 and TRBJ2-3, reads GAGVSQTPSNKVTEKGKYVELRCDPISGHTALYWYRQSLGQGPEFLIYFQGTGAADDSGLPNDRFFAVRPEGSVSTLKIQRTERGDSAVYLCASSYESDTQYFGPGTRLTVL.

The V and J genes are TRBV28 and TRBJ2-1; D may be TRBD2 (6 bases). The CDR3 has 17 amino acids. Deletions cut 6 bases from V and 0 bases from J, with 18 bases between. The germline V gene encodes CDR1 MDHEN and CDR2 SYDVKM. This chain's CDR3 is CASSATLGGVSYNEQFF. As DNA, the CDR3 is TGTGCCAGCAGCGCTACCCTTGGCGGGGTCTCCTACAATGAGCAGTTCTTC. The full variable domain, its missing parts supplied by reference TRBV28 and TRBJ2-1, is DVKVTQSSRYLVKRTGEKVFLECVQDMDHENMFWYRQDPGLGLRLIYFSYDVKMKEKGDIPEGYSVSREKKERFSLILESASTNQTSMYLCASSATLGGVSYNEQFFGPGTRLTVL.

The chain combines TRBV6-6 with TRBJ2-7, with TRBD2 matching 8 bases. Germline assignment: CDR1 MNHNY and CDR2 SVGAGI (reference sequence). Losses at the gene ends were 8 bases for V and 3 bases for J; bases not matched to a gene: 12. The CDR3 runs to 15 residues. The CDR3 protein is CASSRGGNLVYEQYF. CDR3 DNA sequence: TGTGCCAGCTCCCGGGGGGGCAACTTGGTCTACGAGCAGTACTTC.

A single count supports this clone. J is TRBJ1-5 and V is TRBV10-3; 7 nucleotides match TRBD1. Trimming took 6 bases from V and 7 from J; bases not matched to a gene: 12. In germline, CDR1 is ENHRY, CDR2 SYGVKD. The CDR3 runs 15 residues. CDR3 amino acids: CAISSDRAGSQPQHF. The DNA of the CDR3 is TGTGCCATCAGCTCTGACAGGGCGGGGAGCCAGCCCCAGCATTTT.

The gene calls are TRBV5-1 and TRBJ2-5; the match to TRBD1 covers 10 bases. J lost 2 bases, V lost 4 bases, and 2 bases had no gene match. Germline V lookup: CDR1 SGHRS, CDR2 YFSETQ. The CDR3 consists of 14 residues. DNA of the CDR3: TGCGCCAGCAGCGGGGGACAGGGGCAAGAGACCCAGTACTTC. This encodes CASSGGQGQETQYF.

This clone has a single count. The gene calls are TRBV2 and TRBJ2-7; TRBD1 matches 7 bases. This CDR3 is 12 amino acids long. From germline, CDR1 is SNHLY and CDR2 FYNNEI. The junction had 5 bases not matched to a gene; V was cut back by 7 bases and J by 5 bases. The CDR3 here is CASTVGTDEQYF. The CDR3 region has the DNA TGTGCCAGCACCGTCGGGACAGACGAGCAGTACTTC.

This chain links TRBV18 with TRBJ2-5, with TRBD1 identical over 7 bases. V gave up 3 bases and J gave up 5 bases; unmatched junction bases: 9. Looked up from germline, CDR1 is KGHSH and CDR2 is LQKENI. The CDR3 spans 15 residues. Here the CDR3 reads CASSPLTGSGETQYF. In nucleotides, the CDR3 is TGTGCCAGCTCACCGTTGACAGGGTCGGGCGAGACCCAGTACTTC.

This clone showed up just once. This chain uses TRBV20-1 with TRBJ2-7; D is unclear. The CDR3 extends over 11 amino acids. The V end was cut by 3 bases, the J end by 5 bases, with 8 bases between. Germline V gene lookup returns CDR1 DFQATT and CDR2 SNEGSKA (reference sequence). The CDR3 DNA sequence: TGCAGTGCTAGGAGGTTCGACGAGCAGTACTTC. It specifies CSARRFDEQYF.

The V call is TRBV6-5, the J call TRBJ2-5, with 7 bases that match TRBD1. The V and J ends lost 3 bases and 4 bases, in that order; junction bases with no gene match: 2. CDR3 length equals 13 residues. CDR1 is MNHEY and CDR2 is SVGAGI in the germline V gene. CDR3 coding DNA: TGTGCCAGCAGTTATCGGGACAGAGAGACCCAGTACTTC. This sequence encodes CASSYRDRETQYF.

V is TRBV3-1 (or the pseudogene TRBV3-2) and J is TRBJ2-1; TRBD1 is a possible D gene (6 bases). The CDR3 contains 14 residues. CDR1 and CDR2 from the germline V gene are LGHDT and YNNKEL (reference sequence). Trimming left V 1 base short and J 7 bases short, with 11 bases between. CDR3 bases: TGTGCCAGCAGCCAAGTTAGGGGGTCGAATGAGCAGTTCTTC. As protein: CASSQVRGSNEQFF.

V and J are TRBV18 and TRBJ2-7; D possibly corresponds to TRBD1 (6 bases). From germline, CDR1 is KGHSH and CDR2 LQKENI. The CDR3 is made up of 13 amino acids. The ends were cut back, 7 bases at V and 3 bases at J, with 13 bases in the middle. CDR3 sequence reads: CASCEGVGYEQYF. CDR3 coding DNA: TGTGCCAGCTGCGAGGGGGTGGGCTACGAGCAGTACTTC.